Below, 21 T cell receptor beta chains from the same sample are listed, as sequenced in a study of cytomegalovirus exposure and HLA in healthy donors. PCR used 60 Vbeta primers and 13 Jbeta primers. The data were produced by immunoSEQ multiplex PCR, yet TCRdb's version contains in-frame clones alone and is incomplete. The profile shows about 200,000 clones, approximately 85% of them singletons. The sequencing sample was made of PBMCs. The receptors stem from a woman between 45 and 60 years old in good health and CMV-seropositive.

In DNA form, the CDR3 reads TGTGCCACCAGCAGAGATAGGGGAGAAAAACTGTTTTTT. Protein sequence: CATSRDRGEKLFF. The V gene is TRBV15, the J gene TRBJ1-4; tentatively, D is TRBD1 (5 bases). V was pared by 0 bases and J by 8 bases, with 7 bases between. In germline, CDR1 is LNHNV, CDR2 YYDKDF (reference sequence). The CDR3 covers 13 residues.

The rearrangement links TRBV4-3 to TRBJ2-3, with 8 bases identical to TRBD1. Germline loops: CDR1 LGHNA, CDR2 YSLEER. Trimming at V came to 0 bases and at J to 1 base, leaving 9 bases not matched to a gene. CDR3 length: 18 residues. DNA of the CDR3: TGCGCCAGCAGCCAAGATTATAGAGGGACAGGAGGCACAGATACGCAGTATTTT. Translation gives CASSQDYRGTGGTDTQYF.

The chain combines TRBV6-1 with TRBJ1-6; D is uncertain. Germline V lookup: CDR1 MNHNS, CDR2 SASEGT. V was pared by 2 bases and J by 0 bases, with 5 bases between. The CDR3 length is 15 residues. This CDR3 is CASSEKPSYNSPLHF. For the CDR3, the DNA is TGTGCCAGCAGTGAAAAGCCCTCCTATAATTCACCCCTCCACTTT.

The V call is TRBV11-2, the J call TRBJ2-5; no reliable D call. The germline V and J ends were trimmed by 0 bases and 5 bases, with 7 bases remaining between them. This CDR3 has 13 residues. From germline, CDR1 is SGHAT and CDR2 FQNNGV. CDR3 region: CASSLDVPETQYF. For the CDR3, the DNA is TGTGCCAGCAGCTTAGACGTTCCTGAGACCCAGTACTTC.

V usage is TRBV4-2 and J usage is TRBJ1-1; 8 bases fit TRBD1. The V gene's germline CDR1 is LGHNA and CDR2 YNFKEQ. V was clipped by 1 base and J by 13 bases; unmatched bases: 14. The CDR3 length is 15 residues. The CDR3: CASSQGTGQVPQGFF. The CDR3 DNA is TGTGCCAGCAGCCAAGGAACGGGACAGGTTCCTCAGGGTTTCTTT.

A word on this clone: Other nucleotide sequences in the sample specify the same CDR3. This sequence joins TRBV5-1 and TRBJ2-3, with 8 nucleotides matching TRBD2. V shed 3 bases, J shed 4 bases, and the junction held 7 bases outside the gene matches. This CDR3 is built from 15 residues. Germline V CDR1 and CDR2: SGHRS, YFSETQ. CDR3 region: CASSSGSGGSDTQYF. CDR3 nucleotides: TGCGCCAGCAGCTCAGGGAGCGGGGGATCAGATACGCAGTATTTT.

Only a few counts were recorded for this clone. The chain couples TRBV5-6 to TRBJ2-1; 7 positions match TRBD2. Germline loops: CDR1 SGHDT, CDR2 YYEEEE. The CDR3 totals 17 residues. The V and J ends lost 0 bases and 9 bases, in that order; junction bases with no gene match: 15. The DNA for the CDR3 is TGTGCCAGCAGCTTGGTGGCGGGGGTGGTGGCAGGGCGTGAGCAGTTCTTC. Residues: CASSLVAGVVAGREQFF.

J is TRBJ2-1 and V is TRBV9; 10 bases line up with TRBD1. With 3 bases clipped from V and 6 bases from J, the junction kept 3 bases outside the gene matches. Germline lookup yields CDR1 SGDLS and CDR2 YYNGEE. This CDR3 comprises 14 residues. The CDR3 loop reads CASSGDRGSNEQFF. The CDR3 nucleotides are TGTGCCAGCAGCGGGGACAGGGGAAGCAATGAGCAGTTCTTC.

V usage is TRBV27 and J usage is TRBJ2-5; TRBD1 matches 10 bases. The CDR3 length is 15 residues. V gave up 6 bases and J gave up 7 bases; unmatched junction bases: 11. Germline CDR1 and CDR2: MNHEY and SMNVEV (reference sequence). CDR3 in amino acids: CASRRTGTGVGTQYF. In DNA form, the CDR3 reads TGTGCCAGCAGAAGGACCGGGACAGGGGTCGGGACCCAGTACTTC.

This clone was seen a single time. The chain couples TRBV18 to TRBJ2-5; 8 nucleotides match TRBD1. The V segment lost 6 bases and the J segment 7 bases; nucleotides outside the gene matches: 4. CDR1 and CDR2 from the germline V gene are KGHSH and LQKENI. The CDR3 runs to 12 residues. CDR3 amino acids: CASSGQEGTQYF. The CDR3 region has the DNA TGTGCCAGCTCGGGACAGGAGGGGACCCAGTACTTC.

The chain couples TRBV7-2 to TRBJ1-2; D may be TRBD1 (5 bases). CDR3 length: 13 residues. Germline assignment: CDR1 SGHTA and CDR2 FQGNSA. Trimming removed 4 bases from V and 4 bases from J, with 10 bases in between. Here the CDR3 reads CASSSAQGYGYTF. DNA for the CDR3: TGTGCCAGCAGCTCCGCCCAGGGCTATGGCTACACCTTC.

The genes are TRBV4-1 and TRBJ2-7; tentatively, D is TRBD1 (6 bases). CDR3 length: 14 residues. The germline gives CDR1 MGHRA, CDR2 YSYEKL. The V end was cut by 2 bases, the J end by 0 bases, with 8 bases between. For the CDR3, the DNA is TGCGCCAGCAGCCAACGACAGGACTCCTACGAGCAGTACTTC. Translating gives CASSQRQDSYEQYF.

The CDR3 nucleotides are TGTGCCAGTAGTATGGGGACAGCACCAGATACGCAGTATTTT. It is translated as CASSMGTAPDTQYF. The J gene is TRBJ2-3, the V gene TRBV19; 7 bases map to TRBD1. The trim removed 3 bases at V and 4 bases at J, leaving 4 bases unmatched. This CDR3 contains 14 residues. The germline gives CDR1 LNHDA, CDR2 SQIVND (reference sequence).

The chain recombines TRBV7-6 with TRBJ2-3; TRBD2 agrees at 15 bases. Germline CDR1 and CDR2: SGHVS and FNYEAQ. The CDR3 extends over 16 amino acids. With V trimmed by 4 bases and J by 5 bases, 4 bases remained unmatched. The CDR3 sequence: CASSSWTSGGVDTQYF. The CDR3 DNA reads as TGTGCCAGCAGCTCTTGGACTAGCGGGGGGGTAGATACGCAGTATTTT.

The V call is TRBV2, the J call TRBJ2-3, with 11 bases that match TRBD2. The CDR3 has 16 amino acids. Germline CDR1 SNHLY, CDR2 FYNNEI. V was clipped by 4 bases and J by 3 bases; unmatched bases: 6. The CDR3 loop is CASSVGSGGGTDTQYF. The CDR3 DNA reads as TGTGCCAGCAGTGTTGGTAGCGGGGGGGGGACAGATACGCAGTATTTT.

The chain carries TRBV7-2 and TRBJ2-1; 12 nucleotides align to TRBD1. Germline CDR1 reads SGHTA; CDR2 reads FQGNSA. This CDR3 comprises 16 residues. The J segment lost 6 bases and the V segment lost 5 bases, leaving 8 bases of the junction unmatched. CDR3 DNA sequence: TGTGCCAGCAGCGGAACCGGGACAGGGGGCTTCAATGAGCAGTTCTTC. Amino acid sequence: CASSGTGTGGFNEQFF.

This chain uses TRBV27 with TRBJ2-1; no clear D. The CDR3 length is 11 residues. Deletions cut 10 bases from V and 4 bases from J, with 8 bases between. Germline loops: CDR1 MNHEY, CDR2 SMNVEV (reference sequence). CDR3 sequence (DNA): TGTGCCACGGAGCGATACAATGAGCAGTTCTTC. Translated: CATERYNEQFF.

The chain employs TRBV27 and TRBJ2-5, with D perhaps TRBD1 (5 bases). Germline loops: CDR1 MNHEY, CDR2 SMNVEV (reference sequence). The CDR3 has 13 residues. Trimming removed 8 bases at V and 4 bases at J, with 14 bases between. The CDR3 loop is CASRSAGRETQYF. CDR3 coding DNA: TGTGCCAGCCGCTCGGCAGGGCGAGAGACCCAGTACTTC.

CDR3 sequence: CASSLEGGYNQPQHF. Written as DNA, the CDR3 is TGTGCCAGCAGCTTAGAAGGGGGTTACAATCAGCCCCAGCATTTT. This chain links TRBV7-2 with TRBJ1-5; D possibly corresponds to TRBD1 (6 bases). This CDR3 region has 15 residues. Germline lookup yields CDR1 SGHTA and CDR2 FQGNSA. The ends were cut back, 1 base at V and 3 bases at J, with 10 bases in the middle. The variable domain in full, completed from reference TRBV7-2 and TRBJ1-5, reads GAGVSQSPSNKVTEKGKDVELRCDPISGHTALYWYRQSLGQGLEFLIYFQGNSAPDKSGLPSDRFSAERTGGSVSTLTIQRTQQEDSAVYLCASSLEGGYNQPQHFGDGTRLSIL.

The V and J genes are TRBV27 and TRBJ2-2, with TRBD1 matching over 8 bases. The CDR3 consists of 15 residues. Germline CDR1 reads MNHEY; CDR2 reads SMNVEV (reference sequence). With V trimmed by 7 bases and J by 7 bases, 11 bases remained unmatched. CDR3 loop: CASTPRTGMVGELFF. CDR3 DNA sequence: TGTGCCAGCACGCCCCGGACAGGGATGGTCGGGGAGCTGTTTTTT.

In DNA, the CDR3 is TGTGCCAGCCTATCGACCGGGGAGCTGTTTTTT. Its translation is CASLSTGELFF. This sequence joins TRBV28 and TRBJ2-2; D call uncertain. This CDR3 region has 11 residues. V was trimmed by 8 bases and J by 5 bases, leaving 6 bases between them. Germline CDR1 MDHEN, CDR2 SYDVKM.